This is a list of T cell receptor beta chains from one sample in a study of OX40 agonist ivuxolimab in advanced cancers. TCRdb keeps only in-frame clones here, not all; method: immunoSEQ multiplex PCR. Here the sample spans tens of thousands of clones, over 75% being singletons. Sample: CD4+ or CD8+ T cells sorted from blood, taken in a trial of the OX40 agonist ivuxolimab. The receptors here all came from an adult with an advanced solid tumor such as melanoma, head and neck, liver or kidney cancer. Each CDR3 is given with its conserved first and last residue. D genes are given only for firm matches. Clone size is stated in some rows and not others, as once, few, many or a class when expanded.

D gene: TRBD1
V gene: TRBV7-9
CDR3 length: 15
J gene: TRBJ1-3
clone size: .
CDR3 DNA: TGTGCCAGCAGCTGGGGGACAGGGCCTGGAAACACCATATATTTT
CDR3 protein: CASSWGTGPGNTIYF

D gene: .
V gene: TRBV10-3
CDR3 length: 13
J gene: TRBJ1-1
clone size: .
CDR3 DNA: TGTGCCATCAGTGCGGGGGGAGGGTCTGAAGCTTTCTTT
CDR3 protein: CAISAGGGSEAFF

D gene: TRBD2
V gene: TRBV28
CDR3 length: 15
J gene: TRBJ2-5
clone size: .
CDR3 DNA: TGTGCCAGCACCCCGGCACTAGCGGGGAGGGAGACCCAGTACTTC
CDR3 protein: CASTPALAGRETQYF

D gene: .
V gene: TRBV28
CDR3 length: 15
J gene: TRBJ1-5
clone size: .
CDR3 DNA: TGTGCCAGCAGTTTATGGATGACAGACAATCAGCCCCAGCATTTT
CDR3 protein: CASSLWMTDNQPQHF

D gene: .
V gene: TRBV19
CDR3 length: 15
J gene: TRBJ2-1
clone size: .
CDR3 DNA: TGTGCCAGTACCTCTGGTTGGCGGACTGACAATGAGCAGTTCTTC
CDR3 protein: CASTSGWRTDNEQFF

D gene: TRBD1
V gene: TRBV7-2
CDR3 length: 14
J gene: TRBJ1-2
clone size: .
CDR3 DNA: TGTGCCAGCAGCTCCCGAGCAGGGGGGCCTGGCTACACCTTC
CDR3 protein: CASSSRAGGPGYTF

D gene: .
V gene: TRBV6-1
CDR3 length: 15
J gene: TRBJ2-7
clone size: .
CDR3 DNA: TGTGCCAGCAGTGAGGGAGCGCGGTGGCCCTACGAGCAGTACTTC
CDR3 protein: CASSEGARWPYEQYF

D gene: TRBD1
V gene: TRBV7-9
CDR3 length: 15
J gene: TRBJ2-2
clone size: .
CDR3 DNA: TGTGCCAGCAGCAGACAGGGGACCGAGACCGGGGAGCTGTTTTTT
CDR3 protein: CASSRQGTETGELFF

D gene: .
V gene: TRBV9
CDR3 length: 14
J gene: TRBJ1-2
clone size: .
CDR3 DNA: TGTGCCAGCAGCGACCAAGAGGGGGGAAACGGCTACACCTTC
CDR3 protein: CASSDQEGGNGYTF

D gene: TRBD1
V gene: TRBV27
CDR3 length: 13
J gene: TRBJ1-1
clone size: .
CDR3 DNA: TGTGCCAGCGTTCAAATTACGGGACAGCAAGCTTTCTTT
CDR3 protein: CASVQITGQQAFF

D gene: TRBD2
V gene: TRBV6-5
CDR3 length: 15
J gene: TRBJ2-7
clone size: once
CDR3 DNA: TGTGCCAGCGGGAGGGGAACTAGCGGTGGGTACGAGCAGTACTTC
CDR3 protein: CASGRGTSGGYEQYF